Below, one T cell receptor beta chain is given with its context. As yet, its antigen is unknown. This entry comes from a study of T cell responses to AZD1222 COVID-19 vaccine. Regarding the study as a whole: Scientists sampled the repertoires only once the peak T cell response had passed. Among AZD1222 vaccinees, only six were seropositive at baseline. The study found vaccine-associated CD4 TCRs spanning spike, dominant at 160-218 and 743-854. It should be noted that donors were predominantly white British and more often female, and clonal diversity was possibly underestimated.

The repertoire was sequenced with immunoSEQ multiplex PCR; TCRdb's copy has only in-frame clones and lacks some. The data show about 170,000 clones, with over 80% seen just once and approximately 4.2% held by the top ten. Between the trimmed V and J ends, which lost 0 bases and 1 base, there was a span of 10 bases. CDR3 length: 15 amino acids. Per germline, CDR1 LNHDA and CDR2 SQIVND (reference sequence). Specimen: peripheral blood, collected 28 days after the second dose of the MenACWY control vaccine. The chain is built from TRBV19 and TRBJ2-7; D may be TRBD1 or TRBD2 (5 bases each). The receptor comes from an adult who received the MenACWY meningococcal vaccine as a control. The CDR3 sequence is CASSIESGPSYEQYF. DNA of the CDR3: TGTGCCAGTAGTATAGAATCGGGACCATCCTACGAGCAGTACTTC.